One and the same sample provided the 20 T cell receptor beta chains below, sequenced in a study of glioma-infiltrating T cells after dendritic cell vaccination. Time point of the sample: after dendritic cell vaccination, including at tumor progression/relapse. The protocol was immunoSEQ multiplex PCR, while the TCRdb copy is restricted to in-frame clones and leaves out a portion. The repertoire holds 75,000 to 85,000 clones, with roughly 87% as singletons. Here the sequenced sample was blood, taken after dendritic cell vaccination. These receptors all stem from a human donor with glioblastoma.

The chain has TRBV29-1 and TRBJ1-1; D gene ambiguous. Trimming left V 6 bases short and J 6 bases short, with 14 bases between. From germline, CDR1 is SQVTM and CDR2 ANQGSEA. The CDR3 is 12 residues long. CDR3 in DNA: TGCAGCGTCTGGGCCGCCAGTCCTGAAGCTTTCTTT. Translation gives CSVWAASPEAFF. Full variable domain (missing parts from reference TRBV29-1 and TRBJ1-1): SAVISQKPSRDICQRGTSLTIQCQVDSQVTMMFWYRQQPGQSLTLIATANQGSEATYESGFVIDKFPISRPNLTFSTLTVSNMSPEDSSIYLCSVWAASPEAFFGQGTRLTVV.

CDR3 region: CASSPWTGENTEAFF. In DNA, the CDR3 is TGTGCCAGCAGCCCTTGGACAGGGGAGAACACTGAAGCTTTCTTT. The V gene is TRBV5-6, the J gene TRBJ1-1; 9 positions match TRBD1. The length of the CDR3 is 15 residues. CDR1 and CDR2 (germline): SGHDT, YYEEEE. Trimming took 4 bases from V and 1 from J; bases not matched to a gene: 5.

V is TRBV5-1 and J is TRBJ1-4, with D hard to call. Germline CDR1 and CDR2: SGHRS and YFSETQ. Trimming pared 2 bases from V and 0 bases from J, leaving 11 bases between. The CDR3 has 16 residues. CDR3 coding DNA: TGCGCCAGCAGCTTATCCACACCAGCAACTAATGAAAAACTGTTTTTT. Translating it yields CASSLSTPATNEKLFF.

Notes on this clone: This sample also contains other DNA sequences that code for the same CDR3. The rearrangement links TRBV7-9 to TRBJ1-5, with D maybe TRBD1 (5 bases). CDR3 length: 14 amino acids. The germline V gene has CDR1 SEHNR and CDR2 FQNEAQ (reference sequence). Trimming pared 5 bases from V and 8 bases from J, leaving 16 bases between. CDR3 in DNA: TGTGCCAGCAGCGGACCGTTGGGCAGGGAGCCCCAGCATTTT. Protein: CASSGPLGREPQHF.

The chain uses TRBV6-5 and TRBJ2-7; 10 bases are shared with TRBD1. Trimming at V came to 0 bases and at J to 8 bases, leaving 4 bases not matched to a gene. This CDR3 region has 14 residues. Germline CDR1 MNHEY, CDR2 SVGAGI. The DNA for the CDR3 is TGTGCCAGCAGTTACTCGTGGGGACAGGGGCAGCAGTACTTC. Translating it yields CASSYSWGQGQQYF.

This clone was recorded once. The genes are TRBV5-6 and TRBJ1-5; D unclear. In germline, CDR1 is SGHDT, CDR2 YYEEEE. V was pared by 4 bases and J by 5 bases, with 13 bases between. The CDR3 is 14 amino acids. The CDR3 bases are TGTGCCAGCAGCCCTCGAGGTTTCGATCAGCCCCAGCATTTT. This translates into CASSPRGFDQPQHF.

The chain has TRBV5-1 and TRBJ2-3, with 7 bases matching TRBD1. This CDR3 region has 15 residues. Germline-derived CDR1 and CDR2 are SGHRS and YFSETQ. V shed 0 bases and J 3 bases; nucleotides not matched to a gene: 4. The CDR3 sequence: CASSLGQGDTDTQYF. The CDR3 DNA is TGCGCCAGCAGCTTGGGGCAGGGGGATACAGATACGCAGTATTTT.

The rearrangement links TRBV19 to TRBJ1-2; 12 nucleotides agree with TRBD1. With V trimmed by 6 bases and J by 6 bases, 8 bases remained unmatched. This CDR3 region has 15 residues. In germline, CDR1 is LNHDA, CDR2 SQIVND (reference sequence). The CDR3 DNA sequence: TGTGCCAGTAGCGTCCCGGGACAGGGGGCGGATGGCTACACCTTC. This translates into CASSVPGQGADGYTF.

The chain combines TRBV5-1 with TRBJ2-5, with 7 bases that match TRBD2. This CDR3 contains 15 residues. After removal of 0 bases from V and 3 bases from J, the junction contained 5 bases not matched to a gene. Germline assignment: CDR1 SGHRS and CDR2 YFSETQ. The chain's CDR3 is CASSLGGTTEETQYF. DNA for the CDR3: TGCGCCAGCAGCTTGGGGGGGACTACGGAAGAGACCCAGTACTTC.

The rearrangement joins TRBV27 to TRBJ1-1; the D gene is possibly TRBD1 (5 bases). Per germline, CDR1 MNHEY and CDR2 SMNVEV (reference sequence). Deletions cut 3 bases from V and 1 base from J, with 9 bases between. The CDR3 runs to 14 residues. Here the CDR3 reads CASSFLGQNTEAFF. CDR3 in DNA: TGTGCCAGCAGTTTTCTTGGACAGAACACTGAAGCTTTCTTT.

The chain carries TRBV10-3 and TRBJ2-2; a weak D match, TRBD1 (5 bases). The CDR3 has 16 amino acids. Germline loops: CDR1 ENHRY, CDR2 SYGVKD. V was cut by 6 bases and J by 0 bases, with 14 bases left in between. The CDR3 loop reads CAIREGVTPNTGELFF. CDR3 sequence (DNA): TGTGCCATCAGAGAAGGGGTGACTCCGAACACCGGGGAGCTGTTTTTT.

The chain is built from TRBV5-1 and TRBJ2-7, with 7 bases fitting TRBD2. J was trimmed by 6 bases and V by 4 bases; bases with no gene match: 10. CDR1 is SGHRS, CDR2 YFSETQ, per germline. The CDR3 has 14 residues. The CDR3 is CASSLRDYHSEQYF. The CDR3 coding sequence is TGCGCCAGCAGCCTTCGGGACTACCACTCCGAGCAGTACTTC.

Remarks on this clone: One end of the junction does not line up with germline, which may come from a read error. The chain recombines TRBV29-1 with TRBJ2-1; 11 bases are a match to TRBD2. Germline assignment: CDR1 SQVTM and CDR2 ANQGSEA. The CDR3 extends over 15 amino acids. CDR3 amino acids: CSVQERLAGQHEQFF. In DNA form, the CDR3 reads TGCAGCGTTCAAGAACGACTAGCGGGACAGCATGAGCAGTTCTTC.

The chain uses TRBV27 and TRBJ2-7, with TRBD1 matching over 10 bases. The trim removed 6 bases at V and 3 bases at J, leaving 5 bases unmatched. This CDR3 region has 14 residues. Germline V gene data show CDR1 as MNHEY and CDR2 as SMNVEV (reference sequence). In nucleotides, the CDR3 is TGTGCCAGCAGACCCGGGACAGGGGACTACGAGCAGTACTTC. It yields the protein CASRPGTGDYEQYF.

J is TRBJ2-1 and V is TRBV5-6; possibly TRBD2 for D (6 bases). Trimming pared 1 base from V and 4 bases from J, leaving 15 bases between. Germline lookup yields CDR1 SGHDT and CDR2 YYEEEE. The CDR3 covers 16 residues. DNA for the CDR3: TGTGCCAGCAGCTTGATTTCGGGAGCCCATTACAATGAGCAGTTCTTC. It translates to CASSLISGAHYNEQFF.

This clone was seen only a few times. The J gene is TRBJ1-1, the V gene TRBV6-6, with D possibly matching TRBD1 (5 bases). Trimming stripped 8 bases from V and 1 base from J, with 8 bases between. CDR1 and CDR2 from the germline V gene are MNHNY and SVGAGI (reference sequence). The CDR3 covers 12 residues. CDR3 in DNA: TGTGCCAGCTGGAGGGGGAACACTGAAGCTTTCTTT. Its translation is CASWRGNTEAFF.

The chain has TRBV28 and TRBJ1-1; D perhaps matches TRBD1 (5 bases). Trimming pared 3 bases from V and 0 bases from J, leaving 8 bases between. Germline V lookup: CDR1 MDHEN, CDR2 SYDVKM. The length of the CDR3 is 14 residues. The CDR3 loop is CASSFTRVNTEAFF. CDR3 DNA: TGTGCCAGCAGTTTCACCAGGGTGAACACTGAAGCTTTCTTT. The full variable domain, completed using reference TRBV28 and TRBJ1-1, is DVKVTQSSRYLVKRTGEKVFLECVQDMDHENMFWYRQDPGLGLRLIYFSYDVKMKEKGDIPEGYSVSREKKERFSLILESASTNQTSMYLCASSFTRVNTEAFFGQGTRLTVV.

The CDR3 DNA reads as TGTGCTAGTGGTTTGGGCGGGGCAGATACGCAGTATTTT. It translates to CASGLGGADTQYF. The gene calls are TRBV12-5 and TRBJ2-3; TRBD2 is a possible D gene (6 bases). Deletions cut 1 base from V and 4 bases from J, with 6 bases between. Germline loops: CDR1 LGHNT, CDR2 FRNRAP. This CDR3 is built from 13 residues.

This rearrangement joins TRBV5-1 to TRBJ2-1, with D possibly TRBD1 on 6 matching bases. This CDR3 has 15 residues. Germline CDR1 is SGHRS and CDR2 is YFSETQ. V gave up 3 bases and J gave up 9 bases, with 19 bases separating them. CDR3 DNA sequence: TGCGCCAGCAGCTACGGGACATCCCCAGAGGGTGAGCAGTTCTTC. It yields the protein CASSYGTSPEGEQFF.

V is TRBV5-1 and J is TRBJ2-5, with D maybe TRBD1 (7 bases). The DNA end is a closer match to TRBJ2-7, so the J assignment may be wrong. Germline CDR1 and CDR2: SGHRS and YFSETQ. There are 14 residues in the CDR3. The CDR3 is CASSLSGGTYEQYF. CDR3 nucleotide sequence: TGCGCCAGCAGCTTGTCAGGGGGGACCTACGAGCAGTACTTC.